One sample yielded the 25 T cell receptor beta chains listed below, sequenced in a study of shared clonotypes between healthy human individuals. Some clones are missing from TCRdb's copy, which holds only in-frame ones; the method was immunoSEQ multiplex PCR. The sample has more than 1,200,000 clones, approximately 98.5% seen once. The specimen sequenced was naive CD4+ T cells sorted from blood. Specified subset: CD45RA+ positively selected. These TCRs come from a man aged 30 to 45 in good health.

J is TRBJ2-7 and V is TRBV25-1; 7 bases map to TRBD1. Germline V lookup: CDR1 MGHDK, CDR2 SYGVNS. Trimming removed 8 bases from V and 4 bases from J; junction bases left unmatched: 14. CDR3 size: 15 residues. Here the CDR3 DNA reads TGTGCCAGCGCCCGACCTGGCAGGGGGACGTACGAGCAGTACTTC. Translation: CASARPGRGTYEQYF.

The V and J genes are TRBV5-1 and TRBJ2-3; perhaps TRBD2 as D (7 bases). The V gene lost 4 bases and the J gene lost 6 bases, with 21 bases spanning the gap. There are 16 residues in the CDR3. Germline loops: CDR1 SGHRS, CDR2 YFSETQ. CDR3 region: CASSPRGGARLDTQYF. CDR3 coding DNA: TGCGCCAGCAGCCCACGTGGGGGGGCACGATTGGATACGCAGTATTTT.

For the CDR3, the DNA is TGTGCCAGCACCCGAATAGGGGGACATCTCCAAGAGACCCAGTACTTC. Translation gives CASTRIGGHLQETQYF. The chain uses TRBV7-6 and TRBJ2-5, with D perhaps matching TRBD1 (6 bases). CDR3 length: 16 amino acids. The V gene lost 7 bases and the J gene lost 1 base, with 19 bases spanning the gap. CDR1 SGHVS and CDR2 FNYEAQ come from the germline V gene.

The J gene is TRBJ2-1, the V gene TRBV7-9; 11 bases match TRBD2. CDR1 and CDR2 from the germline V gene are SEHNR and FQNEAQ (reference sequence). The CDR3 sequence is 16 residues long. With V trimmed by 5 bases and J by 1 base, 4 bases remained unmatched. In DNA form, the CDR3 reads TGTGCCAGCAGCAGCCGGACTAGCGGGTCCTACAATGAGCAGTTCTTC. Residues: CASSSRTSGSYNEQFF.

The chain recombines TRBV4-3 with TRBJ2-3; D is uncertain. Trimming cost V 0 bases and J 1 base, with 11 bases left between them. The CDR3 consists of 16 residues. From germline, CDR1 is LGHNA and CDR2 YSLEER. CDR3 in amino acids: CASSQDLAIGTDTQYF. The CDR3 DNA follows: TGCGCCAGCAGCCAAGATCTGGCTATAGGCACAGATACGCAGTATTTT.

The chain carries TRBV7-8 and TRBJ2-3; tentatively, D is TRBD2 (5 bases). Germline assignment: CDR1 SGHVS and CDR2 FQNEAQ. This CDR3 contains 14 residues. V shed 1 base and J shed 3 bases, with 8 bases lying between them. CDR3 sequence reads: CASSLVSGTDTQYF. CDR3 coding DNA: TGTGCCAGCAGCTTAGTCTCGGGGACAGATACGCAGTATTTT.

This rearrangement joins TRBV18 to TRBJ2-2, with a possible D match to TRBD2 (5 bases). The CDR3 has 12 amino acids. Germline CDR1 is KGHSH and CDR2 is LQKENI. V lost 4 bases, J lost 5 bases, and 5 bases lay in between. CDR3: CASSRGTGELFF. Written as DNA, the CDR3 is TGTGCCAGCTCACGAGGGACCGGGGAGCTGTTTTTT.

V usage is TRBV30 and J usage is TRBJ2-7; tentatively, D is TRBD1 or TRBD2 (5 bases each). Trimming removed 0 bases from V and 3 bases from J, with 15 bases in between. The CDR3 covers 15 residues. CDR1 is GTSNPN, CDR2 SVGIG, per germline (reference sequence). The CDR3 DNA reads TGTGCCTGGAGTGTCCCCCGGGGCTATTTCTACGAGCAGTACTTC. The encoded protein is CAWSVPRGYFYEQYF. Full variable domain (rest looked up from reference TRBV30 and TRBJ2-7): SQTIHQWPATLVQPVGSPLSLECTVEGTSNPNLYWYRQAAGRGLQLLFYSVGIGQISSEVPQNLSASRPQDRQFILSSKKLLLSDSGFYLCAWSVPRGYFYEQYFGPGTRLTVT.

V is TRBV2 and J is TRBJ1-2; D not resolved. This CDR3 is 12 amino acids long. Trimming took off 3 bases at V and 6 bases at J, with 8 bases between the two ends. Germline CDR1 is SNHLY and CDR2 is FYNNEI. CDR3 region: CASSERGNGYTF. CDR3 in DNA: TGTGCCAGCAGTGAGCGGGGAAATGGCTACACCTTC.

Note on this clone: The junction departs from the called germline gene at one end, perhaps through a read error. V is TRBV10-2 and J is TRBJ2-1, with D possibly matching TRBD2 (5 bases). The CDR3 length is 12 residues. The germline V gene encodes CDR1 WSHSY and CDR2 SAAADI. CDR3 DNA: TGCGCCAGCAGTGAAGACTACCATGAGCAGTTCTTC. Translation: CASSEDYHEQFF.

This rearrangement joins TRBV5-3 to TRBJ1-4, with 8 bases identical to TRBD1. TRBV5-3 is sorted into the ORF group, with uncertain function. There are 14 residues in the CDR3. The V segment lost 10 bases and the J segment 16 bases; nucleotides outside the gene matches: 21. The CDR3 coding sequence is TGTGCCCCAAGCACCGCGGGGACAGGCCGGGTTCAGTTTTTT. Residues: CAPSTAGTGRVQFF.

The rearrangement uses TRBV19 and TRBJ2-7; D is undetermined. V lost 4 bases and J lost 3, with 10 bases in between. Germline V gives CDR1 LNHDA, CDR2 SQIVND (reference sequence). The CDR3 sequence is 13 residues long. The CDR3 sequence: CASSRVVGYEQYF. The CDR3 nucleotides read TGTGCCAGTAGTAGGGTCGTGGGCTACGAGCAGTACTTC.

This sequence joins TRBV27 and TRBJ2-1, with 8 bases identical to TRBD2. The CDR3 contains 15 residues. Germline V CDR1 and CDR2: MNHEY, SMNVEV (reference sequence). V shed 6 bases, J shed 3 bases, and the junction held 7 bases outside the gene matches. This chain's CDR3 is CASRDSGALYNEQFF. In DNA form, the CDR3 reads TGTGCCAGCAGGGATAGCGGGGCCCTCTACAATGAGCAGTTCTTC.

The V call is TRBV23-1, the J call TRBJ2-7; TRBD2 is a possible D gene (5 bases). TRBV23-1 is an ORF for which the function is uncertain. The CDR3 has 15 residues. Between the trimmed V and J ends, which lost 4 bases and 0 bases, there was a span of 13 bases. DNA of the CDR3: TGCGCCAGCAGTCCAAGAGGGCGGAGCTCCTACGAGCAGTACTTC. Translated: CASSPRGRSSYEQYF.

This clone was recorded once. This chain connects TRBV30 to TRBJ1-2; D remains ambiguous. CDR1 GTSNPN and CDR2 SVGIG come from the germline V gene (reference sequence). V dropped 3 bases and J dropped 8 bases, with 7 bases sitting between them. The CDR3 length is 10 residues. For the CDR3, the DNA is TGTGCCTGGAGAGGGCGAGGCTACACCTTC. Encoded protein: CAWRGRGYTF.

This rearrangement joins TRBV7-2 to TRBJ1-5; D is undetermined. V lost 5 bases, J lost 1 base, and 12 bases lay in between. Germline V gene sequence: CDR1 SGHTA, CDR2 FQGNSA. The CDR3 is made up of 15 amino acids. The CDR3 is CASSEVILSNQPQHF. In DNA, the CDR3 is TGTGCCAGCAGCGAGGTTATTCTCAGCAATCAGCCCCAGCATTTT.

The chain uses TRBV18 and TRBJ2-3; tentatively, D is TRBD1 (7 bases). This CDR3 has 17 residues. Germline V gene data show CDR1 as KGHSH and CDR2 as LQKENI. Trimming left V 4 bases short and J 0 bases short, with 17 bases between. The CDR3 loop reads CASSRRDRRTSTDTQYF. The CDR3 region has the DNA TGTGCCAGCTCACGGAGGGACAGACGAACTAGCACAGATACGCAGTATTTT.

V usage is TRBV19 and J usage is TRBJ2-7; 7 positions match TRBD1. The CDR3 totals 13 residues. J lost 3 bases, V lost 5 bases, and 4 bases had no gene match. The V gene's germline CDR1 is LNHDA and CDR2 SQIVND (reference sequence). DNA for the CDR3: TGTGCCAGTAGTCTACGGGACAGCTACGAGCAGTACTTC. It is translated as CASSLRDSYEQYF. The complete variable domain, with remaining parts taken from reference TRBV19 and TRBJ2-7, reads DGGITQSPKYLFRKEGQNVTLSCEQNLNHDAMYWYRQDPGQGLRLIYYSQIVNDFQKGDIAEGYSVSREKKESFPLTVTSAQKNPTAFYLCASSLRDSYEQYFGPGTRLTVT.

V is TRBV12-5 and J is TRBJ2-6, with D possibly being TRBD1 (5 bases). The germline V and J ends were trimmed by 3 bases and 5 bases, with 20 bases remaining between them. CDR3 size: 18 residues. Germline lookup yields CDR1 LGHNT and CDR2 FRNRAP. The CDR3 coding sequence is TGTGCTAGTGGTTTCGGTGATGCAGGACAAAGTCGGGCCAACGTCCTGACTTTC. It codes for CASGFGDAGQSRANVLTF.

The CDR3 DNA reads TGTGCCAGCAGTCCAGACAGGGGGCCTCAAGAGACCCAGTACTTC. Translated, it gives CASSPDRGPQETQYF. This chain connects TRBV27 to TRBJ2-5, with 10 bases matching TRBD1. J was trimmed by 2 bases and V by 5 bases; bases with no gene match: 5. This CDR3 is 15 amino acids long. The germline gives CDR1 MNHEY, CDR2 SMNVEV (reference sequence).

The chain has TRBV6-1 and TRBJ1-5, with D possibly matching TRBD1 (5 bases). Trimming removed 1 base at V and 3 bases at J, with 10 bases between. The CDR3 has 15 amino acids. From germline, CDR1 is MNHNS and CDR2 SASEGT. This chain's CDR3 is CASSEGTWTNQPQHF. CDR3 DNA: TGTGCCAGCAGTGAAGGGACATGGACCAATCAGCCCCAGCATTTT.

CDR3 bases: TGTGCCAGCAGTAATAGGGCTGAAGCTTTCTTT. This encodes CASSNRAEAFF. The chain uses TRBV2 and TRBJ1-1; D unresolved. The V gene's germline CDR1 is SNHLY and CDR2 FYNNEI. The CDR3 is made up of 11 amino acids. The V end was cut by 5 bases, the J end by 6 bases, with 7 bases between.

This clone was observed once. The gene calls are TRBV6-5 and TRBJ1-2, with D possibly matching TRBD1 (5 bases). This CDR3 spans 16 amino acids. Germline-derived CDR1 and CDR2 are MNHEY and SVGAGI. V dropped 2 bases and J dropped 2 bases, with 15 bases sitting between them. The CDR3 reads CASSYGAGWENYGYTF. CDR3 in DNA: TGTGCCAGCAGTTACGGGGCAGGGTGGGAGAACTATGGCTACACCTTC.

The chain employs TRBV7-9 and TRBJ2-7; 12 bases are a match to TRBD2. Germline V gene lookup returns CDR1 SEHNR and CDR2 FQNEAQ (reference sequence). J gave up 3 bases and V 3 bases, and 3 bases lay outside the gene matches. The CDR3 covers 15 residues. This CDR3 reads CASSFQTSGGYEQYF. The CDR3 nucleotides read TGTGCCAGCAGCTTCCAGACTAGCGGGGGCTACGAGCAGTACTTC.

The CDR3 is CASSPGLAGETQYF. The CDR3 DNA reads as TGTGCCAGCAGCCCCGGACTAGCGGGAGAGACCCAGTACTTC. The chain uses TRBV7-2 and TRBJ2-5; 11 bases align to TRBD2. Germline CDR1 SGHTA, CDR2 FQGNSA. The CDR3 runs to 14 residues. V lost 5 bases and J lost 4; bases outside the gene matches: 3.